This TCR beta chain was sequenced in a study of blood T cells in healthy people across ages. Study-wide results and caveats: Significant beta diversity loss was already apparent by age about 42, declining roughly linearly.

Only one count was recorded for this clonotype. What it binds is not known. CDR3 length equals 14 residues. Germline V lookup: CDR1 MNHEY, CDR2 SVGAGI. Alongside a J-beta primer mix, a sample-barcoded 5' primer served in a second PCR lasting about 7 to 11 cycles. TCRdb redid the calling of the 5' RACE reads with MiXCR, one entry per CDR3 protein. The data show approximately 850,000 distinct CDR3 sequences, 58% seen once. The chain joins TRBV6-5 to TRBJ2-4; tentatively, D is TRBD2 (7 bases). The DNA end is a closer match to TRBJ2-5, so the J assignment may be wrong. The origin of this receptor is a man younger than 40 in good health. The sequencing sample was made of blood. CDR3 residues: CASAGGRSGETQYF. CDR3 nucleotide sequence: TGTGCCAGCGCCGGGGGGCGTAGTGGAGAGACCCAGTACTTC.